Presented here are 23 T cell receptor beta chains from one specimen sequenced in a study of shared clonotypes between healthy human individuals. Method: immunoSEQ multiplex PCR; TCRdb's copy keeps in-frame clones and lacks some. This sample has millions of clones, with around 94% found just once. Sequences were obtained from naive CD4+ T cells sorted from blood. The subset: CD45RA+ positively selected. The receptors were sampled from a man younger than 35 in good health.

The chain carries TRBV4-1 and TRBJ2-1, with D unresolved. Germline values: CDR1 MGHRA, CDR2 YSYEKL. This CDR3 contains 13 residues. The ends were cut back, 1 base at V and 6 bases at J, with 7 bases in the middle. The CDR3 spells CASSQVVLNEQFF. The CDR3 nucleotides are TGCGCCAGCAGCCAAGTTGTTCTCAATGAGCAGTTCTTC.

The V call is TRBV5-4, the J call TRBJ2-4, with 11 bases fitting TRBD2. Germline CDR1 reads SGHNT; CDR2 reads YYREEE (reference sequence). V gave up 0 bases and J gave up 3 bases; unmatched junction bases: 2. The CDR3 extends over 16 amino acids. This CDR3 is CASSLELAGDKNIQYF. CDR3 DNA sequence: TGTGCCAGCAGCTTGGAACTAGCGGGGGACAAAAACATTCAGTACTTC.

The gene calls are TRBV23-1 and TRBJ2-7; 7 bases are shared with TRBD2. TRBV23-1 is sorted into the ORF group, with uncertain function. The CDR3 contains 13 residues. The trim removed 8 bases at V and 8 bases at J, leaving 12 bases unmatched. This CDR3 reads CASPGEGRWKQYF. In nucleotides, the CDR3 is TGCGCCAGCCCTGGGGAGGGTAGGTGGAAGCAGTACTTC.

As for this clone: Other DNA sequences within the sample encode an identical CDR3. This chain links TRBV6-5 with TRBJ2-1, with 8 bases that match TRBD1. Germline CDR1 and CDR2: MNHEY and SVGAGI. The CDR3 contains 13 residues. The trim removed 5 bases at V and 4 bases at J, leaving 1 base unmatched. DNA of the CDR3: TGTGCCAGCAGTCGGACAGGGTACAATGAGCAGTTCTTC. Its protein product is CASSRTGYNEQFF.

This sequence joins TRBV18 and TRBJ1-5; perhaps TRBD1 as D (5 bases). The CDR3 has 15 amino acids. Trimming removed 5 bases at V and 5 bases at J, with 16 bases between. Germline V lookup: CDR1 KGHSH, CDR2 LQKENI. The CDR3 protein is CASSSNQGMDQPQHF. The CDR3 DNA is TGTGCCAGCTCATCAAATCAGGGTATGGATCAGCCCCAGCATTTT.

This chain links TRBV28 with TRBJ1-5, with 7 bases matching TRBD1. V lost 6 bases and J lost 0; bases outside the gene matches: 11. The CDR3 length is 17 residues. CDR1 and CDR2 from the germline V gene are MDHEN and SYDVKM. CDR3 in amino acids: CASSQTGDRPSNQPQHF. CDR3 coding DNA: TGTGCCAGCAGCCAAACAGGGGACCGGCCTAGCAATCAGCCCCAGCATTTT.

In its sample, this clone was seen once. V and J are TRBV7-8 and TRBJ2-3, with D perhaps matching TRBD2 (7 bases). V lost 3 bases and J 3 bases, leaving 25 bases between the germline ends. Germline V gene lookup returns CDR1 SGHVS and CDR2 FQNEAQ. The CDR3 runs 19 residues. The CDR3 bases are TGTGCCAGCAGCTTGGAAGGGGGGAGGGCCCGGAGCACAACAGATACGCAGTATTTT. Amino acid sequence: CASSLEGGRARSTTDTQYF.

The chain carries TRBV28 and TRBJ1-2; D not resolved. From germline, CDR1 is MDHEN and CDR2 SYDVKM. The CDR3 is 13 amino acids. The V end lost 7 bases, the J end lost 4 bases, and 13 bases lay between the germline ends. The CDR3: CASTLTSLYGYTF. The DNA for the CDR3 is TGTGCCAGCACCCTGACATCCCTCTATGGCTACACCTTC.

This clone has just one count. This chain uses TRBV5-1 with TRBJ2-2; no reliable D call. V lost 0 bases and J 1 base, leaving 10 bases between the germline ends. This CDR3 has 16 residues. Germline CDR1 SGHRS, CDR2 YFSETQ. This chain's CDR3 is CASSLELFWNTGELFF. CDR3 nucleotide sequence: TGCGCCAGCAGCTTGGAGCTATTCTGGAACACCGGGGAGCTGTTTTTT.

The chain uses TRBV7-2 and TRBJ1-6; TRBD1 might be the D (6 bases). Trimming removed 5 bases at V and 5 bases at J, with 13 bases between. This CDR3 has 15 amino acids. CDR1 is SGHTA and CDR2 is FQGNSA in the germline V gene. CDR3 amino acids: CASSARQADNSPLHF. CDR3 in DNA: TGTGCCAGCAGCGCCAGACAGGCGGATAATTCACCCCTCCACTTT.

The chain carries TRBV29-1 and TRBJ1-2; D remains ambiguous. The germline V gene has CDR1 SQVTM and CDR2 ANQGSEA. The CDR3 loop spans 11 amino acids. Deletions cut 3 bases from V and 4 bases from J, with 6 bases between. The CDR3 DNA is TGCAGCGTTGATGGCTTCTATGGCTACACCTTC. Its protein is CSVDGFYGYTF.

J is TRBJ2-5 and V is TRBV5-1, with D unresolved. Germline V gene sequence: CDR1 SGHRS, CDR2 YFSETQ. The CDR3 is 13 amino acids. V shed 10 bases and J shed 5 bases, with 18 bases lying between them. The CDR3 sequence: CASSPTARETQYF. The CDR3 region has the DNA TGCGCCTCCTCCCCCACTGCTAGGGAGACCCAGTACTTC.

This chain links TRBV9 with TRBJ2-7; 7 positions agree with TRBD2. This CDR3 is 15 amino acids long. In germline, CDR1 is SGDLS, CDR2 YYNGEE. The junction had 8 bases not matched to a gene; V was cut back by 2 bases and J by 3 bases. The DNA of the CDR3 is TGTGCCAGCAGCGTCACGAGCGGGACCCACTACGAGCAGTACTTC. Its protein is CASSVTSGTHYEQYF.

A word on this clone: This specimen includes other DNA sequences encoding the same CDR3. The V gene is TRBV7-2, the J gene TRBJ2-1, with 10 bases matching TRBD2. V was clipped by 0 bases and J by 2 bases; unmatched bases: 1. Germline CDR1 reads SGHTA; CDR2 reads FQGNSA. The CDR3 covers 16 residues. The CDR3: CASSLASGGAYNEQFF. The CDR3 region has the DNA TGTGCCAGCAGCTTAGCCAGCGGGGGGGCCTACAATGAGCAGTTCTTC.

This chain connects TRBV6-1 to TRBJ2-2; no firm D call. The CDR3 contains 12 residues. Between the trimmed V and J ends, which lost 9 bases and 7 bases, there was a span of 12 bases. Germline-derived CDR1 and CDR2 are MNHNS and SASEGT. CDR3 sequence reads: CASTTMIGELFF. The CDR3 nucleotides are TGTGCCAGTACGACCATGATCGGGGAGCTGTTTTTT.

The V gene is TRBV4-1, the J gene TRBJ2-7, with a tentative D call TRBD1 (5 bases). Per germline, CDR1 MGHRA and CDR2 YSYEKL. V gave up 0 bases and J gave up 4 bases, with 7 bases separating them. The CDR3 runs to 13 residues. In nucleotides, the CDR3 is TGCGCCAGCAGCCAAGAGGGGCCTTACGAGCAGTACTTC. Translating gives CASSQEGPYEQYF.

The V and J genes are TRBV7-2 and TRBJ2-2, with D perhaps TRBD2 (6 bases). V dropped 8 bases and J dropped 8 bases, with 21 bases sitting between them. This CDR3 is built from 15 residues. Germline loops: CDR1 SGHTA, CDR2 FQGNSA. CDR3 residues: CASLRAERAAGELFF. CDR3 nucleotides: TGTGCCAGCTTGAGGGCTGAGCGGGCAGCTGGGGAGCTGTTTTTT. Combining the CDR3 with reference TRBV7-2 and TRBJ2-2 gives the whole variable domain GAGVSQSPSNKVTEKGKDVELRCDPISGHTALYWYRQSLGQGLEFLIYFQGNSAPDKSGLPSDRFSAERTGGSVSTLTIQRTQQEDSAVYLCASLRAERAAGELFFGEGSRLTVL.

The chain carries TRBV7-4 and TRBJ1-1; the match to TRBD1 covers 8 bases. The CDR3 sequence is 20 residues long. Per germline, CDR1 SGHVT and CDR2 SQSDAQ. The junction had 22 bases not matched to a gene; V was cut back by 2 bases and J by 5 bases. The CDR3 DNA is TGTGCCAGCAGCTTACGCGCGCGGTTCAGGGGGCGGGGTGAAGTGACTGAAGCTTTCTTT. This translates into CASSLRARFRGRGEVTEAFF.

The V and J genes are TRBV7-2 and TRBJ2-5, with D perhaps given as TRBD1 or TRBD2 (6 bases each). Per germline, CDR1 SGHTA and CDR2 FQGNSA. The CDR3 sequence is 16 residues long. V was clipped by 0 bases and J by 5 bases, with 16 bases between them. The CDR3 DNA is TGTGCCAGCAGCTTAGCGGCCCCGGGGGCGGGGGAGACCCAGTACTTC. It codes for CASSLAAPGAGETQYF.

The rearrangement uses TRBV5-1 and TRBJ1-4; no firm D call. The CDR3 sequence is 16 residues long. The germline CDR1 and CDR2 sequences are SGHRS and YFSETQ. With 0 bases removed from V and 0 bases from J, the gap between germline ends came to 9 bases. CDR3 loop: CASSLARVTTNEKLFF. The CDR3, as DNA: TGCGCCAGCAGCTTGGCCCGGGTTACAACTAATGAAAAACTGTTTTTT. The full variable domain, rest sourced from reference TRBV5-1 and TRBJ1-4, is KAGVTQTPRYLIKTRGQQVTLSCSPISGHRSVSWYQQTPGQGLQFLFEYFSETQRNKGNFPGRFSGRQFSNSRSEMNVSTLELGDSALYLCASSLARVTTNEKLFFGSGTQLSVL.

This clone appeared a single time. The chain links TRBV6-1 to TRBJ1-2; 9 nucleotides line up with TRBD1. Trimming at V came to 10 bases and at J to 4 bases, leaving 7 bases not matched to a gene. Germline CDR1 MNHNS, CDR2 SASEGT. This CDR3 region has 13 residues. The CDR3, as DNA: TGTGCCACCGGCCGGGACAGGGTCTATGGCTACACCTTC. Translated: CATGRDRVYGYTF.

The CDR3 sequence: CASSMGNIQYF. Here the CDR3 DNA reads TGTGCCAGTAGTATGGGCAACATTCAGTACTTC. The chain is built from TRBV19 and TRBJ2-4, with D unresolved. Germline V gene data show CDR1 as LNHDA and CDR2 as SQIVND (reference sequence). The V gene lost 3 bases and the J gene lost 7 bases, with 4 bases spanning the gap. CDR3 length: 11 residues.

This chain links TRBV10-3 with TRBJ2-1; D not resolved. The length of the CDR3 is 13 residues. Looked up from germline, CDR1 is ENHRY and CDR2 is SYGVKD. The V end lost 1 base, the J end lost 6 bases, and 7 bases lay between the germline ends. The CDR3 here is CAISEWSGNEQFF. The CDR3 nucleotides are TGTGCCATCAGTGAGTGGAGTGGCAATGAGCAGTTCTTC.